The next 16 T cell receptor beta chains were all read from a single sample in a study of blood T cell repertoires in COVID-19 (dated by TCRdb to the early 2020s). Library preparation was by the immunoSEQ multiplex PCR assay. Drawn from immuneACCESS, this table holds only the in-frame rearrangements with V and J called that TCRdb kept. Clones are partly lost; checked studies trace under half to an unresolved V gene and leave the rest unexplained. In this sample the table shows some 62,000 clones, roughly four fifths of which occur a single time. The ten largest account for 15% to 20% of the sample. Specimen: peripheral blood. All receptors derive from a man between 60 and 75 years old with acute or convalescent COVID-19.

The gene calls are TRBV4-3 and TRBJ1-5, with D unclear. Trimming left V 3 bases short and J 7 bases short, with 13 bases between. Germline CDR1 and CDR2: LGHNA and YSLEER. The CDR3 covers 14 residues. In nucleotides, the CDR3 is TGCGCCAGCAGCCAGACATACCCGGGGCAGCCCCAGCATTTT. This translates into CASSQTYPGQPQHF.

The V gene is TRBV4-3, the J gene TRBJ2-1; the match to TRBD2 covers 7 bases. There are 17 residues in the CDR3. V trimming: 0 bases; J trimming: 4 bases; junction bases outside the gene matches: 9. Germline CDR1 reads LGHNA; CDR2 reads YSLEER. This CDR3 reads CASSQDLRGEPYNEQFF. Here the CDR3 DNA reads TGCGCCAGCAGCCAAGACCTCCGGGGGGAGCCGTACAATGAGCAGTTCTTC.

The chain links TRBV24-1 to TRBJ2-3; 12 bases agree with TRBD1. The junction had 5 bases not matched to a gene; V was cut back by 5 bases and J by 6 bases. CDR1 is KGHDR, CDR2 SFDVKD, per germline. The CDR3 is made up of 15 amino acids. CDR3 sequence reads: CATSVGTGGWDTQYF. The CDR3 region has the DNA TGTGCCACCAGTGTAGGGACAGGGGGCTGGGATACGCAGTATTTT.

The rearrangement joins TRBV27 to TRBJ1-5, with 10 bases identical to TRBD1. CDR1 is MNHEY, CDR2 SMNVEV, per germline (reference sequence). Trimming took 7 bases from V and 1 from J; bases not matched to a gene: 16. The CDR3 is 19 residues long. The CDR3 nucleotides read TGTGCCAGCAAACGCCGGGGGGACAGGGGATTATTGAGCAATCAGCCCCAGCATTTT. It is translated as CASKRRGDRGLLSNQPQHF.

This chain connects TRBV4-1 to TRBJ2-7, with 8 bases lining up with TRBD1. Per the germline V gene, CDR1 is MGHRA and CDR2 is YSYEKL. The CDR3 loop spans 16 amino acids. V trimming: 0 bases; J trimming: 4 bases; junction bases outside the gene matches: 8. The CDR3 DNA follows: TGCGCCAGCAGCCAAGAGATGGCAGGGGGCGTTTACGAGCAGTACTTC. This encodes CASSQEMAGGVYEQYF.

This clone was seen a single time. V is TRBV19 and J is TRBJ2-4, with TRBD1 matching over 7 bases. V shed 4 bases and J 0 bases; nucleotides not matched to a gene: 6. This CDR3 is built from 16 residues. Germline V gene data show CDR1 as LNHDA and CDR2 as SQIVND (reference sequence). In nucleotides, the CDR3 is TGTGCCAGTAGTACCGGGACAGCTCTAGCCAAAAACATTCAGTACTTC. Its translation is CASSTGTALAKNIQYF.

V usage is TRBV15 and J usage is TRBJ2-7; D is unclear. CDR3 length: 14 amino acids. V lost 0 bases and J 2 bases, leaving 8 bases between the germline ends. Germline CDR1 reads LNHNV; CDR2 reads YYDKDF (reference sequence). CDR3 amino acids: CATSRDEQTYEQYF. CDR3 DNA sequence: TGTGCCACCAGCAGAGATGAGCAAACCTACGAGCAGTACTTC.

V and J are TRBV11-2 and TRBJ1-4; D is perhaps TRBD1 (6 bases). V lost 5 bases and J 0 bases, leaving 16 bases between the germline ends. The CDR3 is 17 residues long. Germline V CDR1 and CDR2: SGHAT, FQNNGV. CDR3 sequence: CASSPEGGGTTNEKLFF. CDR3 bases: TGTGCCAGCAGCCCCGAGGGGGGGGGCACAACTAATGAAAAACTGTTTTTT.

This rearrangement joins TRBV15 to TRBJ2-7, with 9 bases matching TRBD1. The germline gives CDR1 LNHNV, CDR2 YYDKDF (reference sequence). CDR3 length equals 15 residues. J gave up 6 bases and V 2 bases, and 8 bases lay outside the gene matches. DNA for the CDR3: TGTGCCACCAGCAGACTCCGGGACAGGGCGACCGAGCAGTACTTC. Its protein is CATSRLRDRATEQYF.

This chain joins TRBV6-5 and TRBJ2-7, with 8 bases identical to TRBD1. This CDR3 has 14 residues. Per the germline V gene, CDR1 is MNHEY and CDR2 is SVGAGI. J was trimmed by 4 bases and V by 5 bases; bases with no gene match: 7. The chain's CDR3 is CASSKDRASYEQYF. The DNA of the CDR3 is TGTGCCAGCAGTAAGGACAGGGCCTCGTACGAGCAGTACTTC.

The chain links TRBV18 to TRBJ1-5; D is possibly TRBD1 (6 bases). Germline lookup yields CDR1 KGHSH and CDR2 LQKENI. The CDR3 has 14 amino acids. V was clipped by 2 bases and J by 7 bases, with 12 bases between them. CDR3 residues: CASSPNRVGQPQHF. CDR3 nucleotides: TGTGCCAGCTCACCAAACAGGGTGGGGCAGCCCCAGCATTTT.

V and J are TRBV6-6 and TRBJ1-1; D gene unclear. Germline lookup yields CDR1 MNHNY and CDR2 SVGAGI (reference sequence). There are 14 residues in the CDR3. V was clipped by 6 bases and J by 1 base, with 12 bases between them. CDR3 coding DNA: TGTGCCAGCAGGAACCCCGGTGCGAACACTGAAGCTTTCTTT. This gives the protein CASRNPGANTEAFF.

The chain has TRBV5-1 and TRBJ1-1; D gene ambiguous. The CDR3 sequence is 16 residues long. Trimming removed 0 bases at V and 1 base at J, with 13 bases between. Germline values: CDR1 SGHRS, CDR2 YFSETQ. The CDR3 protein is CASSLDTGLGNTEAFF. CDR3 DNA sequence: TGCGCCAGCAGCTTGGACACGGGGTTGGGGAACACTGAAGCTTTCTTT.

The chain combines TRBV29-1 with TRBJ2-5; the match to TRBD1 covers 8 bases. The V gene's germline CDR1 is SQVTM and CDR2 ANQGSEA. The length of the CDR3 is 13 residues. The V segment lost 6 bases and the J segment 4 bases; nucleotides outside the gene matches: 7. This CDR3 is CSVFGTGRETQYF. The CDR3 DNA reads TGCAGCGTGTTCGGGACAGGACGAGAGACCCAGTACTTC.

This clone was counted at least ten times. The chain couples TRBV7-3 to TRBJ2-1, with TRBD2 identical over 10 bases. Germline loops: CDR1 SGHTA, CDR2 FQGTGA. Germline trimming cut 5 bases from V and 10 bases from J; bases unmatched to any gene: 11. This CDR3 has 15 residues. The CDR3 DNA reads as TGTGCCAGCAGCGCAGCTAGCGGGAGAGTAGGGGAGCAGTTCTTC. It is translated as CASSAASGRVGEQFF.

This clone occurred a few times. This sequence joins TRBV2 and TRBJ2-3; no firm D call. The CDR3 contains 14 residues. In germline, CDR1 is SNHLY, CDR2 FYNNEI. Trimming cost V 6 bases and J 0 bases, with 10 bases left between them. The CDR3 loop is CASRISPSTDTQYF. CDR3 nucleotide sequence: TGTGCCAGCAGAATCAGTCCTAGCACAGATACGCAGTATTTT.